The clone carrying this TCR beta chain was found a few times. Its antigen is not known. The CDR3 totals 15 residues. With 2 bases removed from V and 7 bases from J, the gap between germline ends came to 15 bases. The germline gives CDR1 SGHTA, CDR2 FQGNSA. The data stem from a study of tumor and adjacent non-tumor tissue in lung cancer. About the research overall: Samples averaged about 4.2 million productive TCRbeta reads each. Regarding the study as a whole: Normal lung showed higher cumulative top 100 clone frequency than tumor.

The library came from three nested PCR rounds adapted from ARM-PCR protocols. In TCRdb, the multiplex PCR reads were re-called with MiXCR into one record per CDR3 protein. The sample shows about 110,000 distinct CDR3 sequences, 75% of them seen only once. This sample's RNA came from whole unsorted tissue. Donors were chemotherapy-naive, newly diagnosed lung cancer surgical patients in China, August–late 2014. The receptor's source is a woman in her fifties or sixties with non-small cell lung cancer. This chain connects TRBV7-2 to TRBJ2-1; perhaps TRBD2 as D (7 bases). The sequenced material came from lung tumor tissue. CDR3: CASSLYVGGANEQFF. CDR3 DNA sequence: TGTGCCAGCAGCTTATATGTGGGGGGGGCGAATGAGCAGTTCTTC.